This TCR beta chain originates from a study of neurological immune-mediated disorders. In its sample, this clonotype was seen many times. V was pared by 0 bases and J by 6 bases, with 11 bases between. The CDR3 is 13 amino acids. The germline CDR1 and CDR2 sequences are DFQATT and SNEGSKA (reference sequence). TCRdb passed the 5' RACE reads through MiXCR, listing each CDR3 protein once. Of tens of thousands of distinct CDR3 sequences in the sample, 10% were seen once. The rearrangement uses TRBV20-1 and TRBJ2-5; D may be TRBD1 (5 bases). This clonotype originated in a man between 65 and 85 years old with HTLV-1-associated myelopathy (HAM/TSP). Sequencing input: PBMCs. The CDR3: CSAREDTGQTQYF. Here the CDR3 DNA reads TGCAGTGCTAGAGAGGACACCGGCCAGACCCAGTACTTC.